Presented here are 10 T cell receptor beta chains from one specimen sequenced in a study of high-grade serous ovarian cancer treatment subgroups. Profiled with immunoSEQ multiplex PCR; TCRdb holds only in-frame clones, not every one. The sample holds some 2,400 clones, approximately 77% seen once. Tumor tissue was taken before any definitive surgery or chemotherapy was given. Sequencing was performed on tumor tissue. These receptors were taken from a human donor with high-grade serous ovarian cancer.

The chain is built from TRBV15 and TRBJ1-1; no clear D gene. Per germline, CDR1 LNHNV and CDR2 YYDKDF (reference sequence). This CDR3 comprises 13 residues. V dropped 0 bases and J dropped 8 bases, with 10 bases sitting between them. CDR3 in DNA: TGTGCCACCAGCAGAGAAGGTCCCGGGGAAGCTTTCTTT. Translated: CATSREGPGEAFF. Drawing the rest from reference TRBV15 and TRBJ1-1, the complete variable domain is DAMVIQNPRYQVTQFGKPVTLSCSQTLNHNVMYWYQQKSSQAPKLLFHYYDKDFNNEADTPDNFQSRRPNTSFCFLDIRSPGLGDTAMYLCATSREGPGEAFFGQGTRLTVV.

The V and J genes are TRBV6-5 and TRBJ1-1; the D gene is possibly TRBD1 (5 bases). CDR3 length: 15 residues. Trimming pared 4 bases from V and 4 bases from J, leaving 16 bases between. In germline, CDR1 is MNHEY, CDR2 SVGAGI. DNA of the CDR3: TGTGCCAGCAGTTCGCTCGTGAGGGGCACCACTGAAGCTTTCTTT. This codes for CASSSLVRGTTEAFF.

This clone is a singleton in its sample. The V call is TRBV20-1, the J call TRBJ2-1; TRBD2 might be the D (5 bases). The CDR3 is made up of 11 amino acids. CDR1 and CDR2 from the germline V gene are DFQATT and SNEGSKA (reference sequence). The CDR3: CSPGVYGEQFF. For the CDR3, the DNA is TGCTCCCCCGGGGTTTACGGTGAGCAGTTCTTC.

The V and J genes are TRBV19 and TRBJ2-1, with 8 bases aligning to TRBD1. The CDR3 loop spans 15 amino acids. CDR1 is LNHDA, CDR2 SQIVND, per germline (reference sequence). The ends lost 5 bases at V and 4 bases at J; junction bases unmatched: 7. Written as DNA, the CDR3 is TGTGCCAGTAGTGATCCGGGACAGGTATACAATGAGCAGTTCTTC. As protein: CASSDPGQVYNEQFF.

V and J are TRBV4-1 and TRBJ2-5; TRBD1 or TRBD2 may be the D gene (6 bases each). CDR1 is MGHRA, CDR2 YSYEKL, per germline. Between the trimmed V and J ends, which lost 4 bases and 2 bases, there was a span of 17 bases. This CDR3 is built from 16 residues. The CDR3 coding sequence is TGCGCCAGCAGCCCCGGAGGGGGGACCGATCAAGAGACCCAGTACTTC. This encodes CASSPGGGTDQETQYF.

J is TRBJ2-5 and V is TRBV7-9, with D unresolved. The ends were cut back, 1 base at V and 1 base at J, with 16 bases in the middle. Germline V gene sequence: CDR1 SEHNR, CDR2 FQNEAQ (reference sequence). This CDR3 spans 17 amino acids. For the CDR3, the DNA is TGTGCCAGCAGCTTAGTAGAGTACACGGCCCCCCAAGAGACCCAGTACTTC. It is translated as CASSLVEYTAPQETQYF.

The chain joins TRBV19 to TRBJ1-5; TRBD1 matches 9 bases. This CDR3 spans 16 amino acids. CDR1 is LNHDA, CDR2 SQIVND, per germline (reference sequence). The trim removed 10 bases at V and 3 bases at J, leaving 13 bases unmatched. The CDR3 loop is CANPGQGSADNQPQHF. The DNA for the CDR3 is TGTGCCAACCCAGGACAGGGGAGTGCGGACAATCAGCCCCAGCATTTT.

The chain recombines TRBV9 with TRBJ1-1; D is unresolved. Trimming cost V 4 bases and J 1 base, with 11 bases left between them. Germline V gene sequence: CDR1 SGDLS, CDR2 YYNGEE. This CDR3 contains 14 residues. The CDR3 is CASSQTNENTEAFF. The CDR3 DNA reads TGTGCCAGCAGCCAGACAAACGAGAACACTGAAGCTTTCTTT. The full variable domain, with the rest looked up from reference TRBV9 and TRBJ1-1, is DSGVTQTPKHLITATGQRVTLRCSPRSGDLSVYWYQQSLDQGLQFLIQYYNGEERAKGNILERFSAQQFPDLHSELNLSSLELGDSALYFCASSQTNENTEAFFGQGTRLTVV.

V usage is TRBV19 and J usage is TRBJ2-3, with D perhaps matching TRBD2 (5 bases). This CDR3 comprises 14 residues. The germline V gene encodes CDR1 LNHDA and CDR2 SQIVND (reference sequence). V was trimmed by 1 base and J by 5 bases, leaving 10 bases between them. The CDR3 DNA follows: TGTGCCAGTAGTATAGGGGTCGGGGAAGATACGCAGTATTTT. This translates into CASSIGVGEDTQYF.

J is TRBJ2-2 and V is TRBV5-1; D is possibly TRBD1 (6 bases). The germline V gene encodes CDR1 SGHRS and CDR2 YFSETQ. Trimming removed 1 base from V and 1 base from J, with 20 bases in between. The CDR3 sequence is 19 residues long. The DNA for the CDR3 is TGCGCCAGCAGCTTGTGGGGGCCCCTTACAGGAGTGAACACCGGGGAGCTGTTTTTT. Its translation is CASSLWGPLTGVNTGELFF.